This TCR beta chain appears in the sequencing data of a study of shared clonotypes between healthy human individuals. Background on the study: The plates for each donor numbered three CD4 naive, three CD4 memory, two CD8 naive and one CD8 memory.

Libraries were prepared by immunoSEQ multiplex PCR; TCRdb keeps only in-frame clonotypes and omits some of them. The repertoire has roughly 1,100,000 clones, around 75% of them found once; the top ten carry approximately 1.5%. The study's findings and limits: Compared with memory subsets, naive subsets generally had larger estimated richness.

This clone appeared a single time. Its matching antigen is unknown. Germline loops: CDR1 SNHLY, CDR2 FYNNEI. The CDR3 is 14 amino acids. Trimming took off 8 bases at V and 0 bases at J, with 13 bases between the two ends. The sequenced material came from memory CD4+ T cells sorted from blood. Stated subset: CD45RA-negative fraction. This sequence was found in a young man in good health. The chain has TRBV2 and TRBJ1-1; TRBD1 might be the D (5 bases). Written as DNA, the CDR3 is TGTGCCAGCCTTTCTGCACAGGTGAACACTGAAGCTTTCTTT. Its translation is CASLSAQVNTEAFF.